The 26 T cell receptor beta chains listed next were all sequenced from one sample in a study of blood T cell repertoires in COVID-19. TCRdb keeps only in-frame clones here, not all; method: immunoSEQ multiplex PCR. Among some 380,000 clones listed, around 89% were seen once. The specimen was peripheral blood. All receptors come from a man between 18 and 29 years old with active or convalescent COVID-19.

V usage is TRBV5-6 and J usage is TRBJ2-1, with 11 bases that match TRBD2. The J segment lost 7 bases and the V segment lost 5 bases, leaving 8 bases of the junction unmatched. The CDR3 sequence is 15 residues long. In germline, CDR1 is SGHDT, CDR2 YYEEEE. The CDR3 DNA reads as TGTGCCAGCAGGGCGATAGCGGGAGGGAGAAATGAGCAGTTCTTC. Translation gives CASRAIAGGRNEQFF.

The CDR3 DNA reads TGCGCCAGCAGTAAACTGCCGGGACAGGGAGAGACCCAGTACTTC. Protein sequence: CASSKLPGQGETQYF. The chain has TRBV4-3 and TRBJ2-5; 9 bases line up with TRBD1. Germline lookup yields CDR1 LGHNA and CDR2 YSLEER. The CDR3 is 15 residues long. J was trimmed by 4 bases and V by 6 bases; bases with no gene match: 9.

This rearrangement joins TRBV24-1 to TRBJ2-7; 7 bases agree with TRBD1. The CDR3 has 15 amino acids. With 3 bases clipped from V and 2 bases from J, the junction kept 6 bases outside the gene matches. The germline CDR1 and CDR2 sequences are KGHDR and SFDVKD. In DNA, the CDR3 is TGTGCCACCAGTGATCCAGGGGGTAAGGCCTACGAGCAGTACTTC. Translation gives CATSDPGGKAYEQYF.

J is TRBJ2-5 and V is TRBV11-3, with D possibly being TRBD2 (9 bases). The germline gives CDR1 SGHNT, CDR2 YENEEA. The CDR3 totals 16 residues. V lost 0 bases and J 4 bases, leaving 15 bases between the germline ends. CDR3 sequence: CASSLDPSGTGETQYF. CDR3 DNA sequence: TGTGCCAGCAGCTTAGACCCTAGCGGGACAGGAGAGACCCAGTACTTC.

This chain uses TRBV5-6 with TRBJ2-7; TRBD1 might be the D (6 bases). This CDR3 contains 15 residues. CDR1 and CDR2 (germline): SGHDT, YYEEEE. The V end lost 1 base, the J end lost 3 bases, and 14 bases lay between the germline ends. CDR3 region: CASSLSDRSFYEQYF. CDR3 sequence (DNA): TGTGCCAGCAGCTTGTCGGACAGAAGTTTCTACGAGCAGTACTTC.

V is TRBV11-2 and J is TRBJ2-3, with D possibly being TRBD2 (5 bases). This CDR3 contains 14 residues. CDR1 SGHAT and CDR2 FQNNGV come from the germline V gene. Deletions cut 2 bases from V and 2 bases from J, with 8 bases between. CDR3 in DNA: TGTGCCAGCAGCTTAAAGGGAGTCACAGATACGCAGTATTTT. Amino acids: CASSLKGVTDTQYF.

V gene TRBV25-1 combines with J gene TRBJ2-7; 8 bases map to TRBD2. CDR3 length: 16 residues. Per germline, CDR1 MGHDK and CDR2 SYGVNS. V dropped 0 bases and J dropped 7; count of bases not matched to a gene: 11. CDR3 region: CASSEYRLAGGGEQYF. The CDR3 coding sequence is TGTGCCAGCAGTGAATATAGGCTAGCGGGCGGAGGGGAGCAGTACTTC.

The chain couples TRBV6-5 to TRBJ2-7; D gene uncertain. Germline-derived CDR1 and CDR2 are MNHEY and SVGAGI. V lost 0 bases and J lost 6, with 9 bases in between. This CDR3 spans 13 amino acids. The chain's CDR3 is CASSYSNSREQYF. CDR3 coding DNA: TGTGCCAGCAGTTACTCGAATAGCCGCGAGCAGTACTTC.

This clone appeared a single time. The chain recombines TRBV4-1 with TRBJ2-7; D might be TRBD2 (6 bases). The V gene lost 3 bases and the J gene lost 5 bases, with 17 bases spanning the gap. Germline V CDR1 and CDR2: MGHRA, YSYEKL. CDR3 length equals 15 residues. This CDR3 reads CASSHSAGRFDEQYF. The CDR3, as DNA: TGCGCCAGCAGCCACTCCGCCGGGAGATTCGACGAGCAGTACTTC.

The chain joins TRBV30 to TRBJ2-3; perhaps TRBD1 as D (7 bases). Germline-derived CDR1 and CDR2 are GTSNPN and SVGIG (reference sequence). This CDR3 has 13 residues. V was pared by 8 bases and J by 4 bases, with 16 bases between. The DNA of the CDR3 is TGTGCCAAATCAGGGGGGCCCCCAGATACGCAGTATTTT. Its translation: CAKSGGPPDTQYF.

The chain combines TRBV24-1 with TRBJ2-1, with D possibly being TRBD2 (5 bases). Germline values: CDR1 KGHDR, CDR2 SFDVKD. The CDR3 spans 12 residues. V gave up 6 bases and J gave up 12 bases, with 14 bases separating them. For the CDR3, the DNA is TGTGCCACCAGTACGGGGAAAGGATGGCAGTTCTTC. Translating gives CATSTGKGWQFF.

The rearrangement joins TRBV4-3 to TRBJ2-7; D not resolved. The CDR3 totals 15 residues. Germline-derived CDR1 and CDR2 are LGHNA and YSLEER. With 1 base removed from V and 1 base from J, the gap between germline ends came to 11 bases. The CDR3 loop reads CASSQGLVSSYEQYF. The CDR3 DNA sequence: TGCGCCAGCAGCCAAGGGCTAGTATCATCCTACGAGCAGTACTTC.

Points on this clone: One end of the junction varies from germline; a read error may be responsible. The chain uses TRBV7-7 and TRBJ2-3; the match to TRBD2 covers 12 bases. This CDR3 contains 15 residues. CDR1 SSHAT and CDR2 FNYEAQ come from the germline V gene (reference sequence). The CDR3 region has the DNA TGTGCTAGCAGCTTAGCTAGCGGGAGGGCGGATACGCAGTATTTT. Translated, it gives CASSLASGRADTQYF.

Worth noting for this clone: The sample carries other DNA sequences with the same CDR3. V and J are TRBV27 and TRBJ1-5; possibly TRBD1 for D (5 bases). The CDR3 has 14 residues. V dropped 2 bases and J dropped 2 bases, with 7 bases sitting between them. CDR1 is MNHEY and CDR2 is SMNVEV in the germline V gene (reference sequence). In DNA form, the CDR3 reads TGTGCCAGCAGTTTAGACAGAGGCAATCAGCCCCAGCATTTT. Translation: CASSLDRGNQPQHF.

The gene calls are TRBV4-3 and TRBJ1-6; TRBD1 matches at 10 bases. The CDR3 loop spans 17 amino acids. V dropped 3 bases and J dropped 6; count of bases not matched to a gene: 8. Germline lookup yields CDR1 LGHNA and CDR2 YSLEER. The CDR3 reads CASSHRGTGARNSPLHF. The CDR3 DNA reads as TGCGCCAGCAGCCACCGCGGGACAGGGGCTCGTAATTCACCCCTCCACTTT.

The rearrangement uses TRBV7-2 and TRBJ1-2, with D tentatively TRBD1 (5 bases). CDR1 and CDR2 from the germline V gene are SGHTA and FQGNSA. Trimming stripped 1 base from V and 3 bases from J, with 9 bases between. The CDR3 has 14 residues. CDR3 nucleotides: TGTGCCAGCAGCTTAGGGCTGGGGCACTATGGCTACACCTTC. Protein: CASSLGLGHYGYTF.

The V gene is TRBV9, the J gene TRBJ1-4; 8 nucleotides match TRBD1. This CDR3 is 15 amino acids long. The V gene's germline CDR1 is SGDLS and CDR2 YYNGEE. V lost 0 bases and J lost 8; bases outside the gene matches: 6. The CDR3 loop is CASSVADRGWEKLFF. DNA of the CDR3: TGTGCCAGCAGCGTAGCAGACAGGGGATGGGAAAAACTGTTTTTT.

J is TRBJ1-5 and V is TRBV7-2, with 8 bases matching TRBD1. The CDR3 runs to 15 residues. Unmatched junction bases numbered 4, after V lost 5 bases and J lost 1 base. Germline V gene sequence: CDR1 SGHTA, CDR2 FQGNSA. The CDR3 region is CASSGRQGSNQPQHF. In DNA, the CDR3 is TGTGCCAGCAGCGGACGACAGGGGAGCAATCAGCCCCAGCATTTT.

This sequence joins TRBV7-2 and TRBJ2-3, with TRBD1 as a possible D gene (6 bases). This CDR3 region has 14 residues. Germline V gives CDR1 SGHTA, CDR2 FQGNSA. Trimming pared 1 base from V and 2 bases from J, leaving 7 bases between. The CDR3 sequence is CASSLDRATDTQYF. DNA for the CDR3: TGTGCCAGCAGCTTAGACAGGGCCACAGATACGCAGTATTTT.

The chain links TRBV28 to TRBJ1-3; D is unclear. The V and J ends lost 5 bases and 4 bases respectively, with 15 bases between them. The V gene's germline CDR1 is MDHEN and CDR2 SYDVKM. The CDR3 has 15 residues. CDR3 in DNA: TGTGCCAGCAGTCCACCGGGCGGGATCGGAAACACCATATATTTT. As protein: CASSPPGGIGNTIYF.

J is TRBJ2-2 and V is TRBV19; TRBD2 aligns across 8 bases. CDR1 is LNHDA, CDR2 SQIVND, per germline (reference sequence). The CDR3 is 12 amino acids. The junction had 6 bases not matched to a gene; V was cut back by 10 bases and J by 8 bases. The CDR3 nucleotides are TGTGCCACCGGGGGGGCCTTGGGGGAGCTGTTTTTT. Translated: CATGGALGELFF.

The chain couples TRBV2 to TRBJ1-2; D is unresolved. CDR1 and CDR2 (germline): SNHLY, FYNNEI. This CDR3 is built from 13 residues. V was trimmed by 2 bases and J by 4 bases, leaving 8 bases between them. CDR3 sequence reads: CASSERSVYGYTF. DNA for the CDR3: TGTGCCAGCAGTGAACGCAGTGTCTATGGCTACACCTTC.

This chain connects TRBV10-3 to TRBJ1-2, with a weak D call TRBD1 (5 bases). The CDR3 has 16 residues. With 0 bases removed from V and 1 base from J, the gap between germline ends came to 12 bases. The germline V gene encodes CDR1 ENHRY and CDR2 SYGVKD. CDR3 DNA: TGTGCCATCAGTGAGTCGATTTCAGGGATTAACTATGGCTACACCTTC. It specifies CAISESISGINYGYTF.

In its sample, this clone was seen once. The rearrangement links TRBV19 to TRBJ2-1; 14 bases align to TRBD2. The CDR3 is made up of 18 amino acids. Germline loops: CDR1 LNHDA, CDR2 SQIVND (reference sequence). V was clipped by 3 bases and J by 12 bases; unmatched bases: 16. The CDR3 sequence is CASSMQGLAGGPTRGQFF. The CDR3 nucleotides read TGTGCCAGTAGTATGCAAGGACTAGCGGGGGGACCCACGAGAGGGCAGTTCTTC.

The gene calls are TRBV29-1 and TRBJ2-1; 9 bases line up with TRBD2. The germline gives CDR1 SQVTM, CDR2 ANQGSEA. CDR3 length equals 15 residues. The V gene end was trimmed by 4 bases and the J gene end by 6 bases; junction bases not matched to a gene: 10. This CDR3 is CSVGWAGGTGNEQFF. The CDR3 bases are TGCAGCGTTGGTTGGGCGGGAGGGACCGGCAATGAGCAGTTCTTC.

The V gene is TRBV7-2, the J gene TRBJ2-3, with TRBD2 identical over 10 bases. This CDR3 has 16 residues. Unmatched junction bases numbered 6, after V lost 1 base and J lost 5 bases. Germline CDR1 SGHTA, CDR2 FQGNSA. The CDR3 coding sequence is TGTGCCAGCAGCTTAGGTAGCGGGGGGCCAGGAGATACGCAGTATTTT. Translating gives CASSLGSGGPGDTQYF.